The T cell receptor (beta chain) described here comes from a study of T cell repertoires in cytomegalovirus infection. Notes on the study in general: Cumulative public TCR beta family frequency identified CMV carriers with the relevant HLA.

For this clonotype: Its antigen remains unidentified.

CDR3 size: 14 residues. From germline, CDR1 is MNHGY and CDR2 SAAAGT. V dropped 4 bases and J dropped 5 bases, with 14 bases sitting between them. MiXCR, run by TCRdb on the reads, gives a single entry per CDR3 protein. The data hold 400,000 to 600,000 distinct CDR3 sequences, with under 45% observed a single time. The clonotype comes from a human donor in good health (CMV status not recorded). Some clones in this sample may be carry-over from other donors' samples. V and J are TRBV6-8 and TRBJ2-5; TRBD2 might be the D (6 bases). Sample: cultured PBMCs, taken from culture after CMV antigen stimulation. CDR3 bases: TGTGCCAGCAGTTCGGGGTGGGCGGGGGAGACCCAGTACTTC. Residues: CASSSGWAGETQYF.